This T cell receptor beta chain was sequenced during a study of early T cells in non-severe SARS-CoV-2 infection. CDR1 is GTSNPN, CDR2 SVGIG, per germline (reference sequence). The V gene end was trimmed by 7 bases and the J gene end by 1 base; junction bases not matched to a gene: 8. The CDR3 runs 14 residues. Individual cDNA molecules received unique molecular identifiers during library preparation. TCRdb redid the calling of the 5' RACE reads with MiXCR, one entry per CDR3 protein. The sample has tens of thousands of distinct CDR3 sequences, about 19% seen once; the top ten hold about 15%. This clonotype was found a few times.

The sequence was obtained from an adult who was a healthcare worker with PCR-confirmed SARS-CoV-2 infection or an uninfected control (not recorded which). Sequencing was performed on whole blood, taken at baseline. The chain recombines TRBV30 with TRBJ1-1; TRBD1 aligns across 8 bases. CDR3 in DNA: TGTGCCTCAAGAAAAGGACAGGGGAACACTGAAGCTTTCTTT. Translated: CASRKGQGNTEAFF.